This is a list of T cell receptor beta chains from one sample in a study of long-term antiretroviral therapy in people with HIV. The table came from immunoSEQ multiplex PCR; TCRdb's copy has only in-frame clones and leaves some out. The sample carries under 20,000 clones, around 75% recorded once. The sample here was unsorted PBMCs, taken 1.5 years before starting antiretroviral therapy. These receptors originate from a woman aged 50 to 65 with HIV. Each CDR3 is given with its conserved first and last residue. The D gene is left open where the match is weak. Only part of the rows carry a size: once, few, many, or a class if the clone is expanded.

size,J,D,V,DNA,CDR3
few,TRBJ1-5,.,TRBV2,TGTGCCAGCAGGAACGACGGCGGTGGGCCCCAGCATTTT,CASRNDGGGPQHF
.,TRBJ2-7,TRBD1,TRBV7-8,TGTGCCAGCAGCCCCAGACAGGGCTACGAGCAGTACTTC,CASSPRQGYEQYF
.,TRBJ2-3,TRBD2,TRBV7-9,TGTGCCAGCAGCATAGCAGGAGCGGGGGGGCCCGATACGCAGTATTTT,CASSIAGAGGPDTQYF
once,TRBJ1-2,.,TRBV7-2,TGTGCCAGCAGCTTAGCGCTTCAGGGAACCGGTTTTGGCTACACCTTC,CASSLALQGTGFGYTF
few,TRBJ2-3,.,TRBV7-2,TGTGCCAGCAGCTTAGCTGCAGGGTTCACAGATACGCAGTATTTT,CASSLAAGFTDTQYF
.,TRBJ1-2,.,TRBV27,TGTGCCACCAGAGGGGTCTTGGGCTACACCTTC,CATRGVLGYTF
once,TRBJ1-2,.,TRBV2,TGTGCCAGCAGCCGCGAGGGGGGAGGCTACACCTTC,CASSREGGGYTF
.,TRBJ1-1,.,TRBV29-1,TGCAGCGTTGAAACAGGGACGTGGGAAAGGGACCCTGAAGCTTTCTTT,CSVETGTWERDPEAFF
.,TRBJ2-1,.,TRBV30,TGTGCCTGGACCAGACTAGTCTGGGGGGCTGAGCAGTTCTTC,CAWTRLVWGAEQFF
once,TRBJ2-7,.,TRBV6-5,TGTGCCAGCAGTTACTCGAATACGGGGGACAATAAGCAGTACTTC,CASSYSNTGDNKQYF
.,TRBJ1-5,.,TRBV7-4,TGTGCCAGCAGCTTAGCGCAAGGGGCACCAATACTAATTTATAGCAATCAGCCCCAGCATTTT,CASSLAQGAPILIYSNQPQHF
.,TRBJ1-4,.,TRBV18,TGTGCCAGCTCACCGCAGTCAACTAATGAAAAACTGTTTTTT,CASSPQSTNEKLFF
medium-sized,TRBJ1-2,TRBD1,TRBV10-3,TGTGCCATCAGTGATTCGGGACAGACCGAGTTTTATGGCTACACCTTC,CAISDSGQTEFYGYTF
.,TRBJ1-1,.,TRBV5-6,TGTGCCAGCAGCGGGGCGGGCACTGAAGCTTTCTTT,CASSGAGTEAFF
once,TRBJ2-7,.,TRBV29-1,TGCAGCGTTGACGACTCCTACGAGCAGTACTTC,CSVDDSYEQYF
.,TRBJ1-1,.,TRBV7-3,TGTGCCAGCAGCTTATCAGGGGCGAGCACTGAAGCTTTCTTT,CASSLSGASTEAFF
.,TRBJ1-2,.,TRBV6-5,TGTGCCAGCAGTTACGAGGCTGCGGGGGGCTACGGCTACACCTTC,CASSYEAAGGYGYTF
.,TRBJ1-1,.,TRBV5-1,TGCGCCAGCAGCTCGTATAGTGGACACACTGAAGCTTTCTTT,CASSSYSGHTEAFF
.,TRBJ2-3,.,TRBV11-2,TGTGCCAGCAGCTTATTCCGGATAAGCACAGATACGCAGTATTTT,CASSLFRISTDTQYF
.,TRBJ1-1,TRBD1,TRBV27,TGTGCCAGCAGAACGACAGGGGGCCGGACTGAAGCTTTCTTT,CASRTTGGRTEAFF
.,TRBJ2-5,.,TRBV27,TGTGCCAGCAGTTTGGGAGGTAGCCAGTACTTC,CASSLGGSQYF
.,TRBJ2-2,TRBD2,TRBV5-1,TGCGCCAGCACCGACATTAGCGGGGGGAGCGCGAACACCGGGGAGCTGTTTTTT,CASTDISGGSANTGELFF
.,TRBJ1-4,.,TRBV5-1,TGCGCCAGCAGGACAGATCTTAATGAAAAACTGTTTTTT,CASRTDLNEKLFF
.,TRBJ2-3,TRBD2,TRBV18,TGTGCCAGCTCACCGAACGTTGGCGGGGGGTTCACAGATACGCAGTATTTT,CASSPNVGGGFTDTQYF
.,TRBJ2-5,TRBD2,TRBV5-6,TGTGCCAGCAGCTCGTTGACTAGCGCCTTGCGGGAGACCCAGTACTTC,CASSSLTSALRETQYF
.,TRBJ2-2,.,TRBV13,TGTGCCAGCAGCCGTACAGGGATCGGGGAGCTGTTTTTT,CASSRTGIGELFF
.,TRBJ2-2,TRBD1,TRBV27,TGTGCCAGCAGTGAATCCGGGACAGGGAACACCGGGGAGCTGTTTTTT,CASSESGTGNTGELFF
.,TRBJ1-5,.,TRBV30,TGTGCCTGGAGGGGGGCTAATAGCAATCAGCCCCAGCATTTT,CAWRGANSNQPQHF
.,TRBJ1-1,.,TRBV29-1,TGCAGCGTCCACACTGCGACCGACGCAGTAGCTTTCTTT,CSVHTATDAVAFF
.,TRBJ1-1,.,TRBV6-6,TGTGCCAGCAGTTACAGCACAGGAACTGAAGCTTTCTTT,CASSYSTGTEAFF
.,TRBJ1-3,.,TRBV19,TGTGCCAGTAATAAGGGATTTGGAAACACCATATATTTT,CASNKGFGNTIYF
few,TRBJ2-7,.,TRBV30,TGTGCCTGGAGTGGACGGACCTACGAGCAGTACTTC,CAWSGRTYEQYF
.,TRBJ2-3,TRBD2,TRBV30,TGTGCCTGGGCAGGCTCTAGCGGGCTTTTGCATACGCAGTATTTT,CAWAGSSGLLHTQYF
.,TRBJ2-3,TRBD1,TRBV5-6,TGTGCCAGCACCCGGGACAGGGGCGCAGATACGCAGTATTTT,CASTRDRGADTQYF
medium-sized,TRBJ1-6,TRBD1,TRBV5-1,TGCGCCAGCAGCTTGTCGGGGACAGCGGATTCACCCCTCCACTTT,CASSLSGTADSPLHF
.,TRBJ2-3,TRBD1,TRBV6-6,TGTGCCAGCGGCCGGGACAGGGGAGATACGCAGTATTTT,CASGRDRGDTQYF
.,TRBJ1-1,.,TRBV27,TGTGCCAGCAGTTTATCGAGTGGCTTTGAAGCTTTCTTT,CASSLSSGFEAFF
.,TRBJ2-2,.,TRBV5-1,TGCGCCAGCAATCACCTTTCGAACACCGGGGAGCTGTTTTTT,CASNHLSNTGELFF
.,TRBJ1-4,.,TRBV2,TGTGCCAGCAGCCAAGCGGGGACGTCAAATGAAAAACTGTTTTTT,CASSQAGTSNEKLFF
.,TRBJ1-1,.,TRBV20-1,TGCAGCGGGGGGACGAACACTGAAGCTTTCTTT,CSGGTNTEAFF
.,TRBJ1-4,.,TRBV15,TGTGCCACCAGCAGAGATCTTCAGGGCGGTGAAAAACTGTTTTTT,CATSRDLQGGEKLFF
.,TRBJ2-2,TRBD1,TRBV7-7,TGTGCCAGCAGCCCGGACAGGATTACCGGGGAGCTGTTTTTT,CASSPDRITGELFF
.,TRBJ1-3,.,TRBV6-4,TGTGCCAGCAGTGTTTCTGGTAGGGGAAGCTCTGGAAACACCATATATTTT,CASSVSGRGSSGNTIYF
once,TRBJ2-1,.,TRBV5-4,TGTGCCAGCAGCTCCCCTAGTTCTCTTTCCTACAATGAGCAGTTCTTC,CASSSPSSLSYNEQFF